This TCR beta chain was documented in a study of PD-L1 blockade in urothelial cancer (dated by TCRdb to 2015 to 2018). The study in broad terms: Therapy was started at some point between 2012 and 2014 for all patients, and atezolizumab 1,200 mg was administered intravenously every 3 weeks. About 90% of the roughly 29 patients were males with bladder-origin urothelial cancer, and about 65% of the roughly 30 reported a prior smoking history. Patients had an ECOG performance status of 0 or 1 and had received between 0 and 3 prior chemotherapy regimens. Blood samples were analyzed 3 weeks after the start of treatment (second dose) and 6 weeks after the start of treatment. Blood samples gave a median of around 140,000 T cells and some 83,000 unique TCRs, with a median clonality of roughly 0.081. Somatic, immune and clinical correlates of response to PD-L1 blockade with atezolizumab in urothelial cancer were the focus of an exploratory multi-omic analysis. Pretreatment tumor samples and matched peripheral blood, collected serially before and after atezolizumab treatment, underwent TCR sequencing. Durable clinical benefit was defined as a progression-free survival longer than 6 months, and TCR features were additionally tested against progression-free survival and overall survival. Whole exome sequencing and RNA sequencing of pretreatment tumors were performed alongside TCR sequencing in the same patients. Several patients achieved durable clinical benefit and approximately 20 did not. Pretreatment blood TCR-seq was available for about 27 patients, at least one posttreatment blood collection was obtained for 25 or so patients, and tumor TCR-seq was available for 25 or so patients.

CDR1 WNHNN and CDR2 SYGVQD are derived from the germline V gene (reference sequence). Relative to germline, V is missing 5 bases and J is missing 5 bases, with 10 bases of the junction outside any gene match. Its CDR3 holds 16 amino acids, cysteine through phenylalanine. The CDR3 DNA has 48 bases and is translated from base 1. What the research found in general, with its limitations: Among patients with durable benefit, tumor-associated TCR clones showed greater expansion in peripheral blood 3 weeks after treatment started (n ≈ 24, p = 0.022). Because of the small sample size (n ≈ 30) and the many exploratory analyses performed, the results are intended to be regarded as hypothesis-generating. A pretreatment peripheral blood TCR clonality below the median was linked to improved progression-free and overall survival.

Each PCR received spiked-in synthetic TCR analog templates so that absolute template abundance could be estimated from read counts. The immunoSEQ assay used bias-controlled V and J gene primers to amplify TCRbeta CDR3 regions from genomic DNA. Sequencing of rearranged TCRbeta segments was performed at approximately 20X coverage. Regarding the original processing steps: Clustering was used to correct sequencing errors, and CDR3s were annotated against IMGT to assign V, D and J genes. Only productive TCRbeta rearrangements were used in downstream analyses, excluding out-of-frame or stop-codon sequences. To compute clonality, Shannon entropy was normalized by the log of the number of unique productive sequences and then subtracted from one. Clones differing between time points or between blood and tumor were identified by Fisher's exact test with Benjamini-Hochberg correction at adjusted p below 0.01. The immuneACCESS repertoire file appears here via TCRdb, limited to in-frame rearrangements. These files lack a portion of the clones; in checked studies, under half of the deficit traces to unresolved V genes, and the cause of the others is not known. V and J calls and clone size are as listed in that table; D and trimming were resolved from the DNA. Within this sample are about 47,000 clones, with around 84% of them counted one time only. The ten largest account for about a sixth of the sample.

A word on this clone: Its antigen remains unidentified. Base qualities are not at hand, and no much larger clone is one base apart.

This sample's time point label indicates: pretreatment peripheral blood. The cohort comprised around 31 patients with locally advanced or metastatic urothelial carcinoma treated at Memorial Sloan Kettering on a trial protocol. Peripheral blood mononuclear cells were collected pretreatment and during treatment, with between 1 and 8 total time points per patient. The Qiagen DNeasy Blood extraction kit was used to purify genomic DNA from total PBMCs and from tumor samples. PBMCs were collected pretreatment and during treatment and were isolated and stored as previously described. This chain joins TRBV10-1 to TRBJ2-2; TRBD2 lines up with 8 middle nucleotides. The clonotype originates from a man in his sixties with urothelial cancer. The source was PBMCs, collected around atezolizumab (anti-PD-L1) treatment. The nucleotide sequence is TGCGCCAGCAGTCCTCCGGGACTAGTGAAAACCGGGGAGCTGTTTTTT. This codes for CASSPPGLVKTGELFF.